This T cell receptor beta chain was recovered during a study of blood T cell repertoires in COVID-19. Sequencing used immunoSEQ multiplex PCR; TCRdb keeps in-frame clones, though not all of them. Seen here are more than 300,000 clones, just over 85% observed once, and the top ten hold around 4%. The V gene end was trimmed by 4 bases and the J gene end by 9 bases; junction bases not matched to a gene: 9. The CDR3 has 17 residues. CDR1 is KGHDR and CDR2 is SFDVKD in the germline V gene. V and J are TRBV24-1 and TRBJ2-1; TRBD2 agrees at 15 bases. This sequence originates from a man younger than 45 who had recovered from COVID-19. Sequences were obtained from PBMCs or T cells enriched from blood (not recorded which). CDR3 protein: CATSDPTGLAGGREQFF. The CDR3 DNA follows: TGTGCCACCAGTGACCCGACCGGACTAGCGGGAGGGCGTGAGCAGTTCTTC.